The clone carrying this TCR beta chain was detected only a few times. Its cognate antigen is unknown. V was shortened by 4 bases and J by 7 bases, with 8 bases between the two germline ends. This CDR3 is 11 amino acids long. Germline-derived CDR1 and CDR2 are SGHDT and YYEEEE. This specimen belongs to a study of shared clonotypes between healthy human individuals. For the study at large: Researchers assigned three CD4 naive, three CD4 memory, two CD8 naive and one CD8 memory plate to each donor. Findings and limits, study-wide: Researchers sampled blood only, noting tissue repertoires likely differ.

The sorted-subset replicate PCRs were given roughly 200 ng DNA, which is approximately 30,000 T cell genomes. TCRdb's copy holds only in-frame clones and misses some; the assay was immunoSEQ multiplex PCR. The sample shows 1 million to 1.3 million clones, around 78% of them seen only once. This clonotype was obtained from a young man in good health. Some clones in this sample may be carry-over from other donors' samples. The V gene is TRBV5-6, the J gene TRBJ1-2, with a tentative D call TRBD1 (6 bases). Sequences were obtained from memory CD4+ T cells from PBMCs. The subset was: CD45RA-negative fraction. CDR3 protein: CASSGTLGYTF. CDR3 nucleotide sequence: TGTGCCAGCAGCGGGACACTTGGCTACACCTTC. Looking up the rest from reference TRBV5-6 and TRBJ1-2 gives the full variable domain: DAGVTQSPTHLIKTRGQQVTLRCSPKSGHDTVSWYQQALGQGPQFIFQYYEEEERQRGNFPDRFSGHQFPNYSSELNVNALLLGDSALYLCASSGTLGYTFGSGTRLTVV.